This T cell receptor (beta chain) was observed in a study of shared clonotypes between healthy human individuals. General study points: Generation of non-shared clonotypes was less probable than generation of clonotypes shared by all four donors. Naive subsets generally exceeded memory subsets in estimated richness.

In germline, CDR1 is SGHRS, CDR2 YFSETQ. This CDR3 is 13 amino acids long. Trimming shortened V by 0 bases and J by 11 bases, and 14 bases separated the two germline ends. Remarks on this clone: The antigen remains undetermined.

Each subset's genomic DNA was split evenly across several immunoSEQ plates. Using immunoSEQ multiplex PCR, the repertoire was profiled, and TCRdb retains in-frame clones only, with some absent. Among about 1 million clones listed, about four fifths were seen once. This TCR came from a man younger than 30 in good health. Some clones in this sample may be carry-over from other donors' samples. This chain connects TRBV5-1 to TRBJ1-1; D might be TRBD1 (5 bases). Sequencing used memory CD4+ T cells from PBMCs. Subset reported: CD45RA-negative fraction. In DNA, the CDR3 is TGCGCCAGCAGCTTGGTCGGGGACTCCTATGCTTTCTTT. Amino acid sequence: CASSLVGDSYAFF.